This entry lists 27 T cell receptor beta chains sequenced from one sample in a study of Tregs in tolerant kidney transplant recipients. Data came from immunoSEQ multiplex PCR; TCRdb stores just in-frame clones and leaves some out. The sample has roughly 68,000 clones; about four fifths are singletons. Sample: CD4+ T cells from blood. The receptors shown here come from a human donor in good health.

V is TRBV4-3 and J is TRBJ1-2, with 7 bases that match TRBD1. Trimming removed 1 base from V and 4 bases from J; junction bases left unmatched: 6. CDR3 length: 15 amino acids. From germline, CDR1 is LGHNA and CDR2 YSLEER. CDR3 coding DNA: TGCGCCAGCAGCCAAGCCACGGGACAGAGCTATGGCTACACCTTC. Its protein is CASSQATGQSYGYTF.

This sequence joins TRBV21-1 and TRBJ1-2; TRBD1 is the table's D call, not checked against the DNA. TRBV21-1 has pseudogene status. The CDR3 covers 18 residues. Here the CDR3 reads CASSKDETGPRRDYGYTF. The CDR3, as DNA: TGTGCCAGCAGCAAAGACGAGACAGGGCCCCGGAGAGACTATGGCTACACCTTC.

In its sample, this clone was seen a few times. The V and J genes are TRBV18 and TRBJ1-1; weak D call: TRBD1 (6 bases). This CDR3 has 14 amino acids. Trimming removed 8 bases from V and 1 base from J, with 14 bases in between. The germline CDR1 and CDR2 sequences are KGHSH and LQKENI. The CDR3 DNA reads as TGTGCCAGCACCCCAACAGGGTGGAACACTGAAGCTTTCTTT. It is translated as CASTPTGWNTEAFF. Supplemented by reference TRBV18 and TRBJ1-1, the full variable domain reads NAGVMQNPRHLVRRRGQEARLRCSPMKGHSHVYWYRQLPEEGLKFMVYLQKENIIDESGMPKERFSAEFPKEGPSILRIQQVVRGDSAAYFCASTPTGWNTEAFFGQGTRLTVV.

CDR3 in amino acids: CSGAEVPLNTQYF. As DNA, the CDR3 is TGCAGCGGTGCTGAGGTCCCCTTGAATACGCAGTATTTT. The chain is built from TRBV29-1 and TRBJ2-3; no definite D call. The length of the CDR3 is 13 residues. Trimming stripped 7 bases from V and 7 bases from J, with 18 bases between. Germline CDR1 is SQVTM and CDR2 is ANQGSEA.

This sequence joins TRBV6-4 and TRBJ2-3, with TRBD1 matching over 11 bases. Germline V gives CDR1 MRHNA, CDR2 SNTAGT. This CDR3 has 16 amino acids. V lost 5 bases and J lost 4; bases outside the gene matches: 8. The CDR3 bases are TGTGCCAGCAGTCCCGTTGGGACAGGGGGATCAGATACGCAGTATTTT. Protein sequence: CASSPVGTGGSDTQYF.

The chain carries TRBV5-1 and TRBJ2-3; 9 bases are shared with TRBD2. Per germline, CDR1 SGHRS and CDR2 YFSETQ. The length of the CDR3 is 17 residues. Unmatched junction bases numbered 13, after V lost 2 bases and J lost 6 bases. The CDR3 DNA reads TGCGCCAGCAGCTTAAGATTTAGCGGGAGCAAGTTTGATACGCAGTATTTT. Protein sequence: CASSLRFSGSKFDTQYF.

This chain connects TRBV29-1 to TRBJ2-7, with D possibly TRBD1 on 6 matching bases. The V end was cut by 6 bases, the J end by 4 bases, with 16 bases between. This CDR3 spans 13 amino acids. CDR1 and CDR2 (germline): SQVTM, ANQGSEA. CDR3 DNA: TGCAGCGTCGGCAGGGACACTAGATACGAGCAGTACTTC. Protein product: CSVGRDTRYEQYF.

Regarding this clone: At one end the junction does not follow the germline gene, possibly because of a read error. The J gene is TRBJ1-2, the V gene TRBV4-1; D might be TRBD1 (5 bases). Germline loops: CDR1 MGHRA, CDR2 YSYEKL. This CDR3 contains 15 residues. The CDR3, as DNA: TGCGCCAGCAGCCCAACCGGGGCCGGGAACCCTGAGGTAGACTTC. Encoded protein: CASSPTGAGNPEVDF.

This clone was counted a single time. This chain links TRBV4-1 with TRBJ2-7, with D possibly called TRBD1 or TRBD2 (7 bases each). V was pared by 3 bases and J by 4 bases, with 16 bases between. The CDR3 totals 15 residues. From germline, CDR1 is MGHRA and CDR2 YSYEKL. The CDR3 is CASSQLQGGLYEQYF. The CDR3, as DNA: TGCGCCAGCAGCCAGCTCCAGGGGGGGCTTTACGAGCAGTACTTC.

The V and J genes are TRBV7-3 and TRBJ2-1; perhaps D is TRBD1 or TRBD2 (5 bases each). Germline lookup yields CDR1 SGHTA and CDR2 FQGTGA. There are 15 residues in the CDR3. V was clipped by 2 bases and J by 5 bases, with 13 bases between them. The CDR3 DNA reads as TGTGCCAGCAGCTTACAGGGCGGGCTGAACAATGAGCAGTTCTTC. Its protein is CASSLQGGLNNEQFF.

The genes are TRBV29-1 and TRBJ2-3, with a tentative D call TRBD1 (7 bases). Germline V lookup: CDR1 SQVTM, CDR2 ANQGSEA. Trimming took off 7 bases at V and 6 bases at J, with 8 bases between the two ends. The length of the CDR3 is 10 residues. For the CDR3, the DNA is TGCAGCGCAGGGGGGGATACGCAGTATTTT. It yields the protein CSAGGDTQYF.

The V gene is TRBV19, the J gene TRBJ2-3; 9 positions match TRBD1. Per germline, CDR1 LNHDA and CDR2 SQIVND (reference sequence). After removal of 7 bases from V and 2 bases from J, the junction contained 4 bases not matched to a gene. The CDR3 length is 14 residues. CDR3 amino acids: CASTRDRATDTQYF. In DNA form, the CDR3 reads TGTGCCAGTACCCGGGACAGGGCCACAGATACGCAGTATTTT.

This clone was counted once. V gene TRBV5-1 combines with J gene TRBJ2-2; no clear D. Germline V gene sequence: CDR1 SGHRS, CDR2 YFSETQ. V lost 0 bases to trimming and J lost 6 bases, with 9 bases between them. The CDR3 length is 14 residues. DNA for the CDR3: TGCGCCAGCAGCTTGGCCATAGTATCCGGGGAGCTGTTTTTT. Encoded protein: CASSLAIVSGELFF.

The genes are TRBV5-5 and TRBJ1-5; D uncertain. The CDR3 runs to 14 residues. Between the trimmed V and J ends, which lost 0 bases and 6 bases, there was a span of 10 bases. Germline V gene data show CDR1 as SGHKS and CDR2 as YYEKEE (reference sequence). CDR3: CASSLANTGQPQHF. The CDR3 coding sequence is TGTGCCAGCAGCTTGGCCAACACGGGTCAGCCCCAGCATTTT.

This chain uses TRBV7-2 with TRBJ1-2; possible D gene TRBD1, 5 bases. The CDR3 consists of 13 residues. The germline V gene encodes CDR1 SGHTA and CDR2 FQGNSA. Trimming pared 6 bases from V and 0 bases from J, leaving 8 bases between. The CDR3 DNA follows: TGTGCCAGCAGACAGACAGCTAACTATGGCTACACCTTC. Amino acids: CASRQTANYGYTF.

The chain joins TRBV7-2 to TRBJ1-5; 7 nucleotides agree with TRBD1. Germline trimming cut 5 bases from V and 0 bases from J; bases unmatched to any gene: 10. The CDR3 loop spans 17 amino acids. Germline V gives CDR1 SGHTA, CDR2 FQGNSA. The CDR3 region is CASSPGTGVFSNQPQHF. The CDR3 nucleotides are TGTGCCAGCAGCCCTGGAACAGGGGTCTTTAGCAATCAGCCCCAGCATTTT. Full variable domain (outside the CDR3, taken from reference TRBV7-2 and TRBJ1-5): GAGVSQSPSNKVTEKGKDVELRCDPISGHTALYWYRQSLGQGLEFLIYFQGNSAPDKSGLPSDRFSAERTGGSVSTLTIQRTQQEDSAVYLCASSPGTGVFSNQPQHFGDGTRLSIL.

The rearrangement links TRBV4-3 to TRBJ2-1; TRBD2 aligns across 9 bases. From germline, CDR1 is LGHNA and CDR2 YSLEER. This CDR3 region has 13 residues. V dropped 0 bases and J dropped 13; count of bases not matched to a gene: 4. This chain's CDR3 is CASSQDRGLAQFF. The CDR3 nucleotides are TGCGCCAGCAGCCAAGATCGGGGACTAGCACAGTTCTTC.

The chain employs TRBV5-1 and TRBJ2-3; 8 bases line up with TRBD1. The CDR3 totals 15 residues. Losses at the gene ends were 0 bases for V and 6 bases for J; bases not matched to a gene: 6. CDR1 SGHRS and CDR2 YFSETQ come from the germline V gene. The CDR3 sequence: CASSLGQGAFDTQYF. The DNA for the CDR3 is TGCGCCAGCAGCTTGGGGCAGGGGGCTTTTGATACGCAGTATTTT.

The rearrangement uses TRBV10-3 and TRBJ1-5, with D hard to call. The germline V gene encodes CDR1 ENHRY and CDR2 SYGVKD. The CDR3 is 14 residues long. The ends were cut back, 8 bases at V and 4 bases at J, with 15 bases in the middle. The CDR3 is CAISPTDKNQPQHF. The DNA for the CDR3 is TGTGCCATCTCACCTACCGACAAGAATCAGCCCCAGCATTTT.

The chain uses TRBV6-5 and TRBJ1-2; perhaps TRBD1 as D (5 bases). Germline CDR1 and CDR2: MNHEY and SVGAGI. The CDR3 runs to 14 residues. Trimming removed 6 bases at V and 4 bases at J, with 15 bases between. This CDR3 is CASRLAGSLYGYTF. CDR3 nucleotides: TGTGCCAGCAGGCTCGCAGGGAGCCTCTATGGCTACACCTTC.

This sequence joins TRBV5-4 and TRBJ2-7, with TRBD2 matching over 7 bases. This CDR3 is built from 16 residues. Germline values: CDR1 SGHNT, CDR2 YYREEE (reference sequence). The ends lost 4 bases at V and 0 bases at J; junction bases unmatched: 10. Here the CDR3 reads CASSPGGGSFSYEQYF. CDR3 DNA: TGTGCCAGCAGCCCCGGCGGGGGTTCTTTCTCCTACGAGCAGTACTTC.

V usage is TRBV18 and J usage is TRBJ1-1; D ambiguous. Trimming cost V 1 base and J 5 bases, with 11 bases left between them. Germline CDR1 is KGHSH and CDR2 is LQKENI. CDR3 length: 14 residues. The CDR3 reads CASSPLGEGTEAFF. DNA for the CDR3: TGTGCCAGCTCACCACTCGGAGAAGGGACTGAAGCTTTCTTT. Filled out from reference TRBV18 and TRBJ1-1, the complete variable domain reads NAGVMQNPRHLVRRRGQEARLRCSPMKGHSHVYWYRQLPEEGLKFMVYLQKENIIDESGMPKERFSAEFPKEGPSILRIQQVVRGDSAAYFCASSPLGEGTEAFFGQGTRLTVV.

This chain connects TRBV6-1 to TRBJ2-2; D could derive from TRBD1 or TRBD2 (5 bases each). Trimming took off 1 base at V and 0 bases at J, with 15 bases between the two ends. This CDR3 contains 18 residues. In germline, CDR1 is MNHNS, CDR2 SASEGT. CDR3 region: CASSEVGDVFANTGELFF. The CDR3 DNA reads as TGTGCCAGCAGTGAAGTTGGGGACGTGTTCGCGAACACCGGGGAGCTGTTTTTT.

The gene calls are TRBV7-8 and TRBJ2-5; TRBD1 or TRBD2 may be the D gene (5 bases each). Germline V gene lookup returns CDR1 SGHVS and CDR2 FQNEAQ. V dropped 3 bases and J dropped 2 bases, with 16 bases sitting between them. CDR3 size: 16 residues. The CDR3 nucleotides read TGTGCCAGCAGCTTTGTTGGGGGAGTGGGACAAGAGACCCAGTACTTC. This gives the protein CASSFVGGVGQETQYF.

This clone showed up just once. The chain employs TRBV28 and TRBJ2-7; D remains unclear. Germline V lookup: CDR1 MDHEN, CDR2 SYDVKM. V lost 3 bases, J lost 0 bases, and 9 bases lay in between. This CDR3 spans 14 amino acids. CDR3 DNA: TGTGCCAGCAGTTTTGAGAGAAACTCCTACGAGCAGTACTTC. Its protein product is CASSFERNSYEQYF.

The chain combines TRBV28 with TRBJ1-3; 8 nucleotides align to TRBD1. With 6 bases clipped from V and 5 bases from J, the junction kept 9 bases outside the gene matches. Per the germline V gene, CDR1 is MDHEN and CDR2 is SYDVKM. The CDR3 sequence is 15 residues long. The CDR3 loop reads CASSPSDRARNTIYF. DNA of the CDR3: TGTGCCAGCAGCCCCTCGGACAGGGCCCGAAACACCATATATTTT.

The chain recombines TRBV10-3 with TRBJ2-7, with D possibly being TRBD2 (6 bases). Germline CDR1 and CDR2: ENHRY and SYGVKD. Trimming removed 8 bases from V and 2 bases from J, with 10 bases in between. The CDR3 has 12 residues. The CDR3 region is CAIGGTTYEQYF. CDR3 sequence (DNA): TGTGCCATCGGGGGGACCACCTACGAGCAGTACTTC.